These 17 T cell receptor beta chains were sequenced from one sample in a study of control samples from healthy donors and cancer patients. Assay: immunoSEQ multiplex PCR; the TCRdb copy retains only in-frame clones and omits some. Among 130,000 to 150,000 clones listed, 93% were seen once. Sample: blood. These receptors all stem from a man aged 18 to 29 in good health.

V is TRBV9 and J is TRBJ2-1; 9 bases align to TRBD2. The CDR3 has 15 amino acids. The V and J ends lost 2 bases and 6 bases, in that order; junction bases with no gene match: 6. Germline lookup yields CDR1 SGDLS and CDR2 YYNGEE. The CDR3 DNA sequence: TGTGCCAGCAGCGTTAGCGGGAGACCCACCAATGAGCAGTTCTTC. Its protein product is CASSVSGRPTNEQFF.

The CDR3 nucleotides are TGTGCCAGCAGCCTCGGGACCAACCCAGTTGATGGCTACACCTTC. Amino acid sequence: CASSLGTNPVDGYTF. The V call is TRBV13, the J call TRBJ1-2, with D possibly being TRBD1 (5 bases). Trimming removed 5 bases from V and 6 bases from J, with 19 bases in between. Germline CDR1 is PRHDT and CDR2 is FYEKMQ (reference sequence). CDR3 length: 15 amino acids.

The rearrangement joins TRBV9 to TRBJ2-4; D assignment may be TRBD1 or TRBD2 (5 bases each). This CDR3 is built from 18 residues. CDR1 and CDR2 from the germline V gene are SGDLS and YYNGEE. Deletions cut 0 bases from V and 8 bases from J, with 24 bases between. The CDR3 DNA sequence: TGTGCCAGCAGCGTAGGCTCGGGAACCGGGACGATTATGGACATTCAGTACTTC. Amino acids: CASSVGSGTGTIMDIQYF.

The J gene is TRBJ2-5, the V gene TRBV7-9; 10 bases agree with TRBD2. This CDR3 has 14 amino acids. With 5 bases clipped from V and 5 bases from J, the junction kept 5 bases outside the gene matches. CDR1 SEHNR and CDR2 FQNEAQ come from the germline V gene (reference sequence). The CDR3 DNA reads TGTGCCAGCAGCCCCACTAGCGGGGAGGAGACCCAGTACTTC. Translating it yields CASSPTSGEETQYF.

The CDR3 DNA reads as TGTGCCTGCCCGGGACAGGGGTCAACTGAAGCTTTCTTT. This translates into CACPGQGSTEAFF. V is TRBV30 and J is TRBJ1-1, with 10 bases that match TRBD1. V shed 6 bases and J 5 bases; nucleotides not matched to a gene: 6. Germline V lookup: CDR1 GTSNPN, CDR2 SVGIG (reference sequence). This CDR3 contains 13 residues.

This chain uses TRBV6-5 with TRBJ1-2, with 11 bases matching TRBD1. The length of the CDR3 is 14 residues. Germline values: CDR1 MNHEY, CDR2 SVGAGI. Germline trimming cut 6 bases from V and 8 bases from J; bases unmatched to any gene: 8. The CDR3 DNA reads as TGTGCCAGCAGGAAGGGACAGGGGGGTGTAGGCTACACCTTC. Translating it yields CASRKGQGGVGYTF.

V usage is TRBV30 and J usage is TRBJ1-6, with TRBD1 matching 9 bases. Germline assignment: CDR1 GTSNPN and CDR2 SVGIG (reference sequence). V was pared by 5 bases and J by 8 bases, with 7 bases of the junction left unmatched. The CDR3 has 14 amino acids. CDR3 nucleotides: TGTGCCTGGGAACAGGGGGCGGGTGATTCACCCCTCCACTTT. It is translated as CAWEQGAGDSPLHF.

This clone was found once. V and J are TRBV19 and TRBJ2-1; D is ambiguous. V dropped 6 bases and J dropped 5 bases, with 14 bases sitting between them. This CDR3 is built from 14 residues. Germline V gene lookup returns CDR1 LNHDA and CDR2 SQIVND (reference sequence). CDR3 sequence reads: CASSPTWVDNEQFF. The CDR3 coding sequence is TGTGCCAGTAGCCCTACGTGGGTAGACAATGAGCAGTTCTTC.

The gene calls are TRBV7-2 and TRBJ2-7, with D perhaps matching TRBD2 (6 bases). The CDR3 consists of 13 residues. The V end was cut by 3 bases, the J end by 7 bases, with 13 bases between. Germline V lookup: CDR1 SGHTA, CDR2 FQGNSA. CDR3 sequence (DNA): TGTGCCAGCAGCTTCGATTCAGGGAGGGAGCAGTACTTC. This codes for CASSFDSGREQYF. Full variable domain (rest looked up from reference TRBV7-2 and TRBJ2-7): GAGVSQSPSNKVTEKGKDVELRCDPISGHTALYWYRQSLGQGLEFLIYFQGNSAPDKSGLPSDRFSAERTGGSVSTLTIQRTQQEDSAVYLCASSFDSGREQYFGPGTRLTVT.

This CDR3 reads CASSYLREAFF. The CDR3 DNA reads TGTGCCAGCAGTTACCTCCGTGAAGCTTTCTTT. V gene TRBV6-5 combines with J gene TRBJ1-1, with D unclear. Germline-derived CDR1 and CDR2 are MNHEY and SVGAGI. Deletions cut 2 bases from V and 7 bases from J, with 5 bases between. The CDR3 runs to 11 residues.

The V and J genes are TRBV6-5 and TRBJ2-7; tentative D call: TRBD1 (6 bases). CDR1 MNHEY and CDR2 SVGAGI come from the germline V gene. Trimming removed 6 bases from V and 2 bases from J, with 14 bases in between. This CDR3 region has 14 residues. For the CDR3, the DNA is TGTGCCAGCAGCAGACAGGCTTTAACCTACGAGCAGTACTTC. Residues: CASSRQALTYEQYF.

CDR3 protein: CASSEAPRLAGGGEQYF. CDR3 DNA: TGTGCCAGCAGTGAAGCCCCCCGACTAGCGGGGGGCGGAGAGCAGTACTTC. This sequence joins TRBV2 and TRBJ2-7; 13 bases agree with TRBD2. The CDR3 is 17 residues long. The ends lost 0 bases at V and 7 bases at J; junction bases unmatched: 9. In germline, CDR1 is SNHLY, CDR2 FYNNEI.

The J gene is TRBJ1-3, the V gene TRBV7-8; 7 bases agree with TRBD1. J gave up 0 bases and V 5 bases, and 7 bases lay outside the gene matches. This CDR3 has 16 residues. The germline V gene has CDR1 SGHVS and CDR2 FQNEAQ. The CDR3 loop is CASSLRTGASGNTIYF. CDR3 DNA sequence: TGTGCCAGCAGCCTGAGGACAGGCGCCTCTGGAAACACCATATATTTT.

The chain employs TRBV28 and TRBJ2-7; D not certain. Germline CDR1 is MDHEN and CDR2 is SYDVKM. The CDR3 runs to 10 residues. V lost 8 bases and J 0 bases, leaving 2 bases between the germline ends. CDR3 residues: CASGSYEQYF. DNA of the CDR3: TGTGCCAGCGGCTCCTACGAGCAGTACTTC.

The rearrangement joins TRBV7-6 to TRBJ2-7, with D uncertain. The CDR3 sequence is 16 residues long. V was pared by 1 base and J by 7 bases, with 20 bases between. CDR1 is SGHVS and CDR2 is FNYEAQ in the germline V gene. The CDR3 DNA follows: TGTGCCAGCAGCTTAGACGGCAGGTACCTGGTGCAGGAGCAGTACTTC. Translation: CASSLDGRYLVQEQYF.

This clone was recorded once. The CDR3 region is CASSLWTSLYNEQFF. CDR3 sequence (DNA): TGTGCCAGCAGCTTATGGACTAGCCTTTACAATGAGCAGTTCTTC. The chain carries TRBV7-6 and TRBJ2-1; 8 bases match TRBD2. The germline V gene has CDR1 SGHVS and CDR2 FNYEAQ. This CDR3 has 15 residues. With V trimmed by 2 bases and J by 4 bases, 4 bases remained unmatched.

This chain links TRBV11-3 with TRBJ1-6, with unresolved D. CDR3 length: 13 residues. Germline loops: CDR1 SGHNT, CDR2 YENEEA. The V end was cut by 5 bases, the J end by 7 bases, with 9 bases between. CDR3 sequence reads: CASSLKRNSPLHF. In DNA, the CDR3 is TGTGCCAGCAGCCTAAAGAGGAATTCACCCCTCCACTTT.